The 19 T cell receptor beta chains in this list originate from one sample, sequenced in a study of blood T cell repertoires in COVID-19. Libraries were prepared by immunoSEQ multiplex PCR; TCRdb keeps only in-frame clonotypes and omits some of them. The sample carries over 250,000 clones, around 92% recorded once. The sequenced sample was PBMCs or T cells enriched from blood (not recorded which). The receptors shown here come from a woman aged 60-75 years who had recovered from COVID-19.

The genes are TRBV11-3 and TRBJ2-7; 8 bases fit TRBD1. Germline lookup yields CDR1 SGHNT and CDR2 YENEEA. Germline trimming cut 0 bases from V and 5 bases from J; bases unmatched to any gene: 9. The CDR3 spans 16 residues. The CDR3 coding sequence is TGTGCCAGCAGCTTAGACCCACACAGGGGGTTAGACGAGCAGTACTTC. This gives the protein CASSLDPHRGLDEQYF.

A word on this clone: The junction shows a germline mismatch at one end, possibly a read error. V and J are TRBV7-9 and TRBJ2-4; 11 bases are shared with TRBD2. The germline gives CDR1 SEHNR, CDR2 FQNEAQ (reference sequence). The CDR3 sequence is 11 residues long. The CDR3 here is CASSFPGLADF. DNA of the CDR3: TGTGCCAGCAGTTTTCCGGGACTAGCGGACTTC.

The genes are TRBV2 and TRBJ2-5; TRBD2 matches 11 bases. The CDR3 covers 15 residues. J was trimmed by 5 bases and V by 5 bases; bases with no gene match: 7. The germline CDR1 and CDR2 sequences are SNHLY and FYNNEI. CDR3 nucleotide sequence: TGTGCCAGCAGTCCGACTAGCGGGGAATGGGAGACCCAGTACTTC. Translated, it gives CASSPTSGEWETQYF.

V gene TRBV28 combines with J gene TRBJ1-2, with D possibly being TRBD1 (5 bases). With 4 bases removed from V and 11 bases from J, the gap between germline ends came to 14 bases. Germline CDR1 reads MDHEN; CDR2 reads SYDVKM. The CDR3 contains 12 residues. CDR3 in amino acids: CASSSPGHMYTF. In nucleotides, the CDR3 is TGTGCCAGCAGTTCCCCCGGACACATGTACACCTTC.

CDR3 DNA: TGTGCCAGCAGCCAGTCGGAGGGGGCGACTAACTATGGCTACACCTTC. Translating gives CASSQSEGATNYGYTF. The chain carries TRBV11-3 and TRBJ1-2, with 7 bases lining up with TRBD1. Germline CDR1 SGHNT, CDR2 YENEEA. V dropped 5 bases and J dropped 0; count of bases not matched to a gene: 9. This CDR3 contains 16 residues.

This rearrangement joins TRBV18 to TRBJ1-1; the D is unclear. Germline V CDR1 and CDR2: KGHSH, LQKENI. This CDR3 spans 14 amino acids. Trimming cost V 3 bases and J 0 bases, with 8 bases left between them. The CDR3 region has the DNA TGTGCCAGCTCACCGAATAGCATGAACACTGAAGCTTTCTTT. Translated, it gives CASSPNSMNTEAFF.

On this clone: Other DNA sequences in this specimen translate into the identical CDR3. This chain connects TRBV18 to TRBJ1-3, with a weak D call TRBD1 (5 bases). Trimming took off 2 bases at V and 0 bases at J, with 11 bases between the two ends. Germline CDR1 and CDR2: KGHSH and LQKENI. The CDR3 has 16 residues. The CDR3 region has the DNA TGTGCCAGCTCACCATTGCAGGGCAACTCTGGAAACACCATATATTTT. Amino acids: CASSPLQGNSGNTIYF.

J is TRBJ1-1 and V is TRBV28; 7 nucleotides line up with TRBD1. The CDR3 sequence is 17 residues long. V gave up 3 bases and J gave up 6 bases; unmatched junction bases: 16. Germline lookup yields CDR1 MDHEN and CDR2 SYDVKM. The CDR3 sequence: CASSFGTRLDRDAEAFF. CDR3 in DNA: TGTGCCAGCAGTTTTGGAACACGTCTCGACAGGGACGCTGAAGCTTTCTTT.

The chain employs TRBV9 and TRBJ2-1; TRBD2 matches at 7 bases. The CDR3 consists of 15 residues. Trimming removed 2 bases from V and 3 bases from J; junction bases left unmatched: 5. CDR1 is SGDLS and CDR2 is YYNGEE in the germline V gene. CDR3 sequence (DNA): TGTGCCAGCAGCGTTCGACTAGCAGACTACAATGAGCAGTTCTTC. Translating gives CASSVRLADYNEQFF. The full variable domain, with the rest looked up from reference TRBV9 and TRBJ2-1, is DSGVTQTPKHLITATGQRVTLRCSPRSGDLSVYWYQQSLDQGLQFLIQYYNGEERAKGNILERFSAQQFPDLHSELNLSSLELGDSALYFCASSVRLADYNEQFFGPGTRLTVL.

This clone was seen a handful of times. V gene TRBV28 combines with J gene TRBJ1-6, with no clear D. Trimming shortened V by 6 bases and J by 0 bases, and 9 bases separated the two germline ends. Germline-derived CDR1 and CDR2 are MDHEN and SYDVKM. This CDR3 is 15 amino acids long. CDR3: CASREGISYNSPLHF. CDR3 DNA sequence: TGTGCCAGCAGGGAGGGAATCTCCTATAATTCACCCCTCCACTTT.

The rearrangement links TRBV5-1 to TRBJ2-7; no definite D call. CDR3 length: 15 residues. Germline loops: CDR1 SGHRS, CDR2 YFSETQ. Deletions cut 0 bases from V and 2 bases from J, with 12 bases between. The CDR3 region has the DNA TGCGCCAGCAGCTTGGAAGCGACGGGTCCCTACGAGCAGTACTTC. Translated: CASSLEATGPYEQYF.

Comments on this clone: At the DNA level, this CDR3 is encoded by other sequences in the same sample as well. CDR3 sequence: CASSPRTGDYNEQFF. DNA of the CDR3: TGTGCCAGCAGCCCGCGGACAGGGGACTACAATGAGCAGTTCTTC. The J gene is TRBJ2-1, the V gene TRBV9; 9 bases map to TRBD1. CDR1 and CDR2 from the germline V gene are SGDLS and YYNGEE. The CDR3 is 15 residues long. With V trimmed by 4 bases and J by 3 bases, 5 bases remained unmatched.

V usage is TRBV7-9 and J usage is TRBJ2-2, with a weak D call TRBD1 (5 bases). CDR3 length: 17 residues. The germline V gene has CDR1 SEHNR and CDR2 FQNEAQ (reference sequence). Trimming shortened V by 5 bases and J by 5 bases, and 21 bases separated the two germline ends. This CDR3 is CASSPAQGSPGTGELFF. The CDR3 DNA is TGTGCCAGCAGCCCCGCCCAGGGCTCCCCTGGGACCGGGGAGCTGTTTTTT.

This rearrangement joins TRBV6-1 to TRBJ1-2, with 8 bases lining up with TRBD1. Losses at the gene ends were 4 bases for V and 0 bases for J; bases not matched to a gene: 10. Germline V lookup: CDR1 MNHNS, CDR2 SASEGT. CDR3 length equals 17 residues. The CDR3 DNA reads as TGTGCCAGCAGTGGCCCGAGACAGGGGTCGTCTAACTATGGCTACACCTTC. This codes for CASSGPRQGSSNYGYTF.

The chain combines TRBV29-1 with TRBJ1-1; D is uncertain. The CDR3 runs 13 residues. The germline V and J ends were trimmed by 5 bases and 0 bases, with 10 bases remaining between them. The germline CDR1 and CDR2 sequences are SQVTM and ANQGSEA. CDR3 sequence reads: CSVYELLNTEAFF. The CDR3 nucleotides are TGCAGCGTTTATGAGCTACTGAACACTGAAGCTTTCTTT.

This chain links TRBV29-1 with TRBJ1-2; weak D call: TRBD1 (5 bases). V was trimmed by 7 bases and J by 8 bases, leaving 14 bases between them. Germline CDR1 reads SQVTM; CDR2 reads ANQGSEA. The CDR3 is made up of 11 amino acids. The CDR3 DNA sequence: TGCAGCGCTCATCAGGGAGGAGGCTACACCTTC. As protein: CSAHQGGGYTF.

The gene calls are TRBV12-5 and TRBJ1-4; 8 bases fit TRBD1. V lost 5 bases and J lost 10; bases outside the gene matches: 3. Germline values: CDR1 LGHNT, CDR2 FRNRAP. The CDR3 runs 12 residues. The CDR3 region is CASGGDRGKLFF. As DNA, the CDR3 is TGTGCTAGTGGTGGTGACAGGGGAAAACTGTTTTTT.

The gene calls are TRBV27 and TRBJ2-5; possibly TRBD2 for D (6 bases). The CDR3 extends over 15 amino acids. From germline, CDR1 is MNHEY and CDR2 SMNVEV (reference sequence). V lost 5 bases and J 3 bases, leaving 16 bases between the germline ends. In nucleotides, the CDR3 is TGTGCCAGCAGTGTAATCCCGGGACTTAAAGAGACCCAGTACTTC. The encoded protein is CASSVIPGLKETQYF.

The chain employs TRBV18 and TRBJ2-7; the D gene is possibly TRBD2 (6 bases). Germline CDR1 KGHSH, CDR2 LQKENI. The CDR3 has 14 amino acids. Trimming removed 0 bases from V and 2 bases from J, with 8 bases in between. CDR3 DNA sequence: TGTGCCAGCTCACCACCCGGGGGAGCCTACGAGCAGTACTTC. It encodes CASSPPGGAYEQYF.